This section outlines one TCR beta chain sequence together with its context. Residents of about 25 US areas, aged roughly 18 to 95 years, made up the participants. The record originates from a study of blood T cell repertoires in COVID-19. Sequenced by immunoSEQ multiplex PCR; TCRdb stores in-frame clones only, minus some. The sample shows about 370,000 clones, roughly 90% of them seen only once. Trimming cost V 1 base and J 8 bases; bases outside gene matches: 7. The length of the CDR3 is 16 residues. The germline V gene encodes CDR1 LGHNA and CDR2 YNFKEQ. Source material: PBMCs or T cells enriched from blood (not recorded which). The chain employs TRBV4-2 and TRBJ2-1; 11 positions agree with TRBD1. The TCR originated in a woman aged 25 to 39 who had recovered from COVID-19. CDR3 region: CASSQVMGTGGDEQFF. Here the CDR3 DNA reads TGTGCCAGCAGCCAAGTAATGGGGACAGGGGGTGATGAGCAGTTCTTC.